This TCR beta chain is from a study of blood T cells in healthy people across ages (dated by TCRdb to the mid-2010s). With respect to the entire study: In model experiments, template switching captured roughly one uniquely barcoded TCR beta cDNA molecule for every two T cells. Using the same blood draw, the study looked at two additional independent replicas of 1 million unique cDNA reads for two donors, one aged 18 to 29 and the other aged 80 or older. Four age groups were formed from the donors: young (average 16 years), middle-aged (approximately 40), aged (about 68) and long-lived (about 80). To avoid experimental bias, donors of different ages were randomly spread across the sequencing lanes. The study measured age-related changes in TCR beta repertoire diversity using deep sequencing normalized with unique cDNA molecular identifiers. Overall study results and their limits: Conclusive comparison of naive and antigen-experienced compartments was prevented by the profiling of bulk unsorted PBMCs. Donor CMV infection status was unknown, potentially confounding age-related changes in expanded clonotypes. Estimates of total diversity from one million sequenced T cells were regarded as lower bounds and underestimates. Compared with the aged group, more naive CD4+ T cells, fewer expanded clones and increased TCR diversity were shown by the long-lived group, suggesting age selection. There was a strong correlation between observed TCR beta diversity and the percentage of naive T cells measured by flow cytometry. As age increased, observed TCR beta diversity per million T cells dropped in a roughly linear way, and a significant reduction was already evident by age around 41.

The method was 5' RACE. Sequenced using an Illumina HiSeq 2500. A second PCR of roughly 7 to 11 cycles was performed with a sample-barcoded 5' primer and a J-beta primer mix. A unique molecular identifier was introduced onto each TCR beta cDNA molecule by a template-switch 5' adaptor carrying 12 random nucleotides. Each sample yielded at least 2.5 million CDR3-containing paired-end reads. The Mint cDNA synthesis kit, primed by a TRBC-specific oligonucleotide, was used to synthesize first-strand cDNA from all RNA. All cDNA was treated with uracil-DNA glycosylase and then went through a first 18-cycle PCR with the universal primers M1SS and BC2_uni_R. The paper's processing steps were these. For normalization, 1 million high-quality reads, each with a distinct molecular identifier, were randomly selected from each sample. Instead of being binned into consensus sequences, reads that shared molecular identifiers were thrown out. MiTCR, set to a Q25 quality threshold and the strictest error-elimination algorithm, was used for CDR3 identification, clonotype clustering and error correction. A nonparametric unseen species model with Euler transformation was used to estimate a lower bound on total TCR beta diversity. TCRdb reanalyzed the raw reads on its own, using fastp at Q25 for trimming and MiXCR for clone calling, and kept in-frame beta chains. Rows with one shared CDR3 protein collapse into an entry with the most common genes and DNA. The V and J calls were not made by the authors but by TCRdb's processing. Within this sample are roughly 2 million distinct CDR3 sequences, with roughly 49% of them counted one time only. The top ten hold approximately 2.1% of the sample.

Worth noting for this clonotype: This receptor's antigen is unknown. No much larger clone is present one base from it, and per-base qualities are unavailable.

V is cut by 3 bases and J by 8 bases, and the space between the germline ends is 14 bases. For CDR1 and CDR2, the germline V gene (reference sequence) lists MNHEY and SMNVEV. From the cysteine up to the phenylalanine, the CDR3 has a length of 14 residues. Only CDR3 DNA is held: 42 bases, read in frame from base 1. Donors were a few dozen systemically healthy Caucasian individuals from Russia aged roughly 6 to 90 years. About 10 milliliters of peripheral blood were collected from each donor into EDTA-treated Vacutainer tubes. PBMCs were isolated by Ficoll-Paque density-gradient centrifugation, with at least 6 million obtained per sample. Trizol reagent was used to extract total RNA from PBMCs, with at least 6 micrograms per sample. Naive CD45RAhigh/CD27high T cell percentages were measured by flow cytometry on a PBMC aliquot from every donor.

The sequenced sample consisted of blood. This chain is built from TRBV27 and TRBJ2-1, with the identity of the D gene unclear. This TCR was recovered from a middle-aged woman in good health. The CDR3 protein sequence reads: CASSFFVQSDEQFF. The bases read TGTGCCAGCAGTTTTTTCGTACAGAGCGATGAGCAGTTCTTC.